Detailed here is one T cell receptor beta chain. Its cognate antigen has yet to be identified. Nothing much larger sits one base from this clone, and base qualities are not available. The record originates from a study of T-cell memory formation after mild COVID-19 (TCRdb year 2021). Regarding the complete study: TCR sequence clusters from the two donors were found to be largely donor specific. The cohort was made up of two young adult volunteers, one female and one male, who were previously healthy. Longitudinal TCRalpha and TCRbeta repertoire sequencing tracked T-cell clones expanding and contracting after mild COVID-19 in two donors.

Relative to germline, V is 4 bases shorter and J is 5 bases shorter, with 14 bases between their ends. The CDR3 goes from the cysteine to the phenylalanine over 13 residues. Left in the record is the CDR3 DNA by itself, 39 bases read in frame from the first base. The germline V gene gives CDR1 as SQVTM and CDR2 as ANQGSEA. Instrument used: Illumina NovaSeq 6000. TCRalpha and TCRbeta cDNA libraries were constructed by 5'RACE with constant-segment primers, with sample barcodes and unique molecular identifiers being introduced. Trizol reagent was used to extract RNA from every sample. Libraries were amplified in two PCR steps, with a second sample barcode and Illumina TruSeq adapters added in the second step. Libraries were sequenced on an Illumina NovaSeq with 2 x 150 bp paired-end reads. From the authors' description of their analysis: The reads were demultiplexed and collapsed into UMI-guided consensus sequences using migec v1.2.7. With mixcr v2.1.11, UMI consensuses were aligned to TRA and TRB V and J templates and assembled into clonotypes. A clonotype was counted as expanded or contracted only if both edgeR and NoisET called the change significant, with noise models trained on biological replicates. For edgeR calls, the cutoffs were a false discovery rate-adjusted p below 0.01 and a log2 fold-change threshold of 1. PCA with hierarchical clustering of max-normalized trajectories of the 1000 most abundant clonotypes was used as exploratory dynamics analysis. The CD4 or CD8 phenotype of responding clones was assigned using the separately sequenced CD4+ and CD8+ repertoires. TCRdb's own reprocessing of the public reads used fastp at Q25 and MiXCR and kept productive beta chains. Duplicate CDR3 protein sequences are folded into a single record with the most common DNA and genes. Clone size and V and J calls follow TCRdb, not the original study. This sample has 180,000 or so distinct CDR3 sequences in its table, and around 10% of those were observed once. Roughly 3.8% of the sample lies in the top ten.

Study-level results and caveats: The study covered only a couple of mild cases, and larger cohorts including severe cases with pre-infection samples were considered necessary. Balanced CD4/CD8 phenotypes were observed for clones contracting from day 15 to 85, whereas a bias towards CD4+ was observed for a second wave of clones expanding from day 15 to 37. Some responding clones were detected in pre-infection memory, suggesting pre-existing cross-reactive memory T cells joined the SARS-CoV-2 response. Contracting CD4+ clones turned up mainly in the CM and EM memory subsets, whereas EMRA was where CD8+ clones were enriched. SARS-CoV-2 specificity of the second-wave clones peaking on day 37 was not confirmed.

PBMCs were isolated by Ficoll-Paque density gradient centrifugation. Sequencing used PBMCs or a T cell subset sorted from them (not recorded which). The chain was built from TRBV29-1 and TRBJ2-5; the D element might be TRBD1 or TRBD2, as each aligns at 5 bases. The receptor was isolated from a man between 18 and 35 years old who had mild COVID-19 (a few samples of this study predate the infection). The sample titles of this study are shuffled in the database, so cell type and time point are left out; the donor was told from shared clones. CDR3 sequence: CSVGSLEGETQYF. In nucleotides, the sequence is TGCAGCGTTGGGTCACTAGAGGGGGAGACCCAGTACTTC.